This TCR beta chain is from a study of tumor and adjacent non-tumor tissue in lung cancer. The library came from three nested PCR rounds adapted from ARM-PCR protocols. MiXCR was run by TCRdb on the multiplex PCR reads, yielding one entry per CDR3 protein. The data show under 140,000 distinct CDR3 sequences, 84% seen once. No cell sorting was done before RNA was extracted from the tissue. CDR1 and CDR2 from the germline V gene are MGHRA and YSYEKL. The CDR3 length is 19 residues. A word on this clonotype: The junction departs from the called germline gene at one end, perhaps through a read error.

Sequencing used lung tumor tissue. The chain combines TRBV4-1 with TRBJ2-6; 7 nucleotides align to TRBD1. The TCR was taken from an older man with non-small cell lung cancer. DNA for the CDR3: TGCGCCAGCAGCCAAGATGTTTCCGGGACAGACTCTGGGGCCAACGCCCTGACTTTC. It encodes CASSQDVSGTDSGANALTF.